Listed below are T cell receptor beta chains from one sample, sequenced in a study of cytomegalovirus exposure and HLA in healthy donors. This table comes from immunoSEQ multiplex PCR, and its TCRdb copy is limited to in-frame clones, with some not included. The table lists fewer than 200,000 clones, 70% to 80% of them singletons. Sequenced: PBMCs. Source of these receptors: a female donor in good health and CMV-seronegative. Both conserved end residues are part of each CDR3. D genes are given only for firm matches. The size entry is marked missing in some rows and otherwise reads once, few, many or a size class.

V gene,D gene,clone size,J gene,CDR3 protein,CDR3 DNA
TRBV5-4,TRBD1,.,TRBJ2-3,CASRQGVLRTDTQYF,TGTGCCAGCAGACAGGGGGTATTGAGAACAGATACGCAGTATTTT
TRBV18,TRBD2,.,TRBJ2-7,CASSATQREYYEQYF,TGTGCCAGCTCAGCCACTCAGCGGGAGTACTACGAGCAGTACTTC
TRBV9,TRBD1,.,TRBJ1-2,CASSQGALYGYTF,TGTGCCAGTTCGCAGGGGGCCCTCTATGGCTACACCTTC
TRBV4-1,.,.,TRBJ2-7,CASSQVGQGSYEQYF,TGCGCCAGCAGCCAAGTGGGGCAGGGGTCCTACGAGCAGTACTTC
TRBV5-1,TRBD2,.,TRBJ2-1,CASSLRTSPDEQFF,TGCGCCAGCAGCTTGAGGACTAGCCCCGATGAGCAGTTCTTC
TRBV4-3,.,.,TRBJ1-5,CASSQDPASSNQPQHF,TGCGCCAGCAGCCAAGATCCCGCGTCTAGCAATCAGCCCCAGCATTTT
TRBV9,.,.,TRBJ1-2,CASSVDPGNYGYTF,TGTGCCAGCAGCGTAGACCCAGGGAACTATGGCTACACCTTC
TRBV5-5,TRBD1,.,TRBJ1-2,CASSLARDRGISYTF,TGTGCCAGCAGCTTGGCCCGGGACAGGGGAATAAGCTACACCTTC
TRBV21-1,.,.,TRBJ1-2,CASVRTGIIVEHYGYTF,TGTGCCAGTGTAAGGACAGGGATTATCGTTGAACACTATGGCTACACCTTC
TRBV19,TRBD1,.,TRBJ1-2,CASSITSISGTGAYGYTF,TGTGCCAGTAGTATCACCTCAATTTCCGGGACAGGTGCCTATGGCTACACCTTC
TRBV12-5,TRBD1,.,TRBJ1-5,CASGLSTGGHQPQHF,TGTGCTAGTGGTTTGTCAACAGGGGGTCATCAGCCCCAGCATTTT
TRBV6-5,.,once,TRBJ1-2,CASSSPRDLGYGYTF,TGTGCCAGCAGTTCCCCTCGGGACTTGGGCTATGGCTACACCTTC
TRBV2,.,.,TRBJ1-3,CAIRGGSHTIYF,TGTGCCATCCGGGGGGGGAGCCACACCATATATTTT
TRBV30,TRBD1,once,TRBJ1-2,CAWDRGNPYGYTF,TGTGCCTGGGACAGGGGCAATCCCTATGGCTACACCTTC
TRBV29-1,TRBD1,.,TRBJ2-7,CSVRQGQGEQYF,TGCAGCGTCCGACAGGGCCAGGGCGAGCAGTACTTC
TRBV11-3,TRBD1,once,TRBJ1-1,CASSSFLTGSRTEAFF,TGTGCCAGCAGCTCCTTCCTGACAGGGAGCCGCACTGAAGCTTTCTTT
TRBV4-3,.,.,TRBJ2-7,CASSQEWGVSYEQYF,TGCGCCAGCAGCCAAGAATGGGGGGTCTCCTACGAGCAGTACTTC
TRBV29-1,TRBD2,.,TRBJ2-1,CSATTSGVYNEQFF,TGCAGCGCAACTACTAGCGGGGTTTACAATGAGCAGTTCTTC
TRBV21-1,.,.,TRBJ1-6,CASSKGTGGSPLHF,TGTGCCAGCAGCAAAGGGACAGGGGGGTCACCCCTCCACTTT
TRBV30,TRBD1,few,TRBJ2-7,CAWTKGWTGGRNEQYF,TGTGCCTGGACGAAAGGGTGGACAGGGGGCAGGAACGAGCAGTACTTC
TRBV6-5,TRBD2,.,TRBJ2-1,CASSPSGGADEQFF,TGTGCCAGCAGTCCATCCGGGGGGGCCGATGAGCAGTTCTTC
TRBV5-1,.,.,TRBJ2-3,CASSSSPTSDTQYF,TGCGCCAGCAGCTCCTCCCCCACATCAGATACGCAGTATTTT
TRBV29-1,.,once,TRBJ1-1,CSVGGDTEAFF,TGCAGCGTGGGGGGGGACACTGAAGCTTTCTTT
TRBV5-4,.,.,TRBJ2-1,CASSLEFRDPRFF,TGTGCCAGCAGCCTGGAATTTCGGGATCCTAGGTTCTTC
TRBV4-2,.,.,TRBJ1-6,CASSQESNRVSPLHF,TGTGCCAGCAGCCAAGAAAGTAACAGGGTTTCACCCCTCCACTTT
TRBV27,.,.,TRBJ1-1,CASSVFTNTEAFF,TGTGCCAGCAGTGTCTTCACTAACACTGAAGCTTTCTTT
TRBV7-9,.,.,TRBJ2-3,CASSLGPGSADTQYF,TGTGCCAGCAGCTTAGGTCCAGGGTCAGCGGATACGCAGTATTTT
TRBV6-1,.,.,TRBJ2-1,CASSGVDEQFF,TGTGCCAGCAGCGGAGTAGATGAGCAGTTCTTC
TRBV7-3,TRBD1,.,TRBJ2-2,CASSLGPGTAFRELFF,TGTGCCAGCAGCTTAGGGCCTGGGACAGCTTTCCGGGAGCTGTTTTTT
TRBV9,.,.,TRBJ1-1,CASSAQGRTEAFF,TGTGCCAGCAGCGCCCAGGGAAGGACTGAAGCTTTCTTT
TRBV4-3,.,.,TRBJ1-3,CASSQGGIRGGDTIYF,TGCGCCAGCAGCCAAGGCGGAATTCGAGGGGGGGACACCATATATTTT
TRBV4-2,TRBD2,.,TRBJ2-3,CARKTSESTDTQYF,TGTGCCAGGAAGACTAGCGAGAGCACAGATACGCAGTATTTT
TRBV11-2,.,.,TRBJ1-1,CASSLNQARAFF,TGTGCCAGCAGCTTAAACCAGGCCCGGGCTTTCTTT
TRBV18,.,.,TRBJ2-1,CASSPTGPLQFF,TGTGCCAGCTCACCAACAGGTCCTCTGCAGTTCTTC
TRBV9,.,once,TRBJ2-2,CASSRGHSGELFF,TGTGCCAGCAGCCGAGGACACTCCGGGGAGCTGTTTTTT
TRBV7-6,.,.,TRBJ2-6,CASSLANGLTF,TGTGCCAGCAGCTTAGCCAACGGCCTGACTTTC
TRBV7-2,TRBD1,.,TRBJ1-3,CASSTRTGPGNTIYF,TGTGCCAGCAGCACCCGGACAGGGCCCGGAAACACCATATATTTT
TRBV7-3,TRBD2,.,TRBJ2-2,CASSLTGLAGTGELFF,TGTGCCAGCAGCCTAACGGGACTAGCCGGCACCGGGGAGCTGTTTTTT
TRBV5-1,.,once,TRBJ2-3,CASSLGSADTQYF,TGCGCCAGCAGCTTGGGGAGTGCAGATACGCAGTATTTT
TRBV5-4,TRBD2,once,TRBJ2-1,CASSPAGGLYNEQFF,TGTGCCAGCAGCCCCGCGGGAGGGCTATACAATGAGCAGTTCTTC
TRBV28,TRBD1,.,TRBJ2-7,CASRRDRGIYEQYF,TGTGCCAGCAGACGGGACAGGGGAATATACGAGCAGTACTTC
TRBV7-2,TRBD2,.,TRBJ2-1,CASSFSSGRSYNEQFF,TGTGCCAGCAGCTTTTCTAGCGGGAGATCCTACAATGAGCAGTTCTTC
TRBV7-2,.,.,TRBJ2-3,CASSSQGIDTQYF,TGTGCCAGCAGCTCTCAGGGGATAGATACGCAGTATTTT